The 7 T cell receptor beta chains listed next were all sequenced from one sample in a study of T cells after yellow fever vaccination. One entry per CDR3 protein, called by TCRdb with MiXCR from the 5' RACE reads. The sample holds approximately 600,000 distinct CDR3 sequences, 12% seen once. The source was PBMCs, collected on the day of the yellow fever booster vaccination. The receptor source for this set is a man aged 25-45 years who received the YFV17D yellow fever vaccine.

V gene TRBV6-1 combines with J gene TRBJ2-7; D is possibly TRBD2 (5 bases). Germline V gene data show CDR1 as MNHNS and CDR2 as SASEGT. Trimming cost V 2 bases and J 6 bases, with 8 bases left between them. The CDR3 is 12 residues long. The CDR3 sequence is CASSEFGSEQYF. The CDR3 DNA reads TGTGCCAGCAGTGAATTTGGGAGCGAGCAGTACTTC.

This clonotype was observed a handful of times. The rearrangement uses TRBV10-3 and TRBJ2-5; D unresolved. Trimming took off 6 bases at V and 0 bases at J, with 11 bases between the two ends. Germline loops: CDR1 ENHRY, CDR2 SYGVKD. The CDR3 has 14 amino acids. The CDR3 region is CAIRHARDQETQYF. For the CDR3, the DNA is TGTGCCATCAGGCACGCACGGGACCAAGAGACCCAGTACTTC.

The genes are TRBV3-1 and TRBJ2-3, with D perhaps TRBD1 (6 bases). V was clipped by 4 bases and J by 2 bases, with 13 bases between them. The CDR3 sequence is 15 residues long. Germline loops: CDR1 LGHDT, CDR2 YNNKEL (reference sequence). The CDR3 here is CASSRETGSTDTQYF. DNA for the CDR3: TGTGCCAGCAGCCGAGAGACAGGTTCCACAGATACGCAGTATTTT.

This clonotype showed up just a few times. The genes are TRBV12-3 or TRBV12-4 and TRBJ2-2; D unclear. The CDR3 has 16 amino acids. Deletions cut 6 bases from V and 3 bases from J, with 17 bases between. CDR3 sequence: CASRPLAETYTGELFF. CDR3 nucleotides: TGTGCCAGCAGGCCGTTGGCAGAAACTTACACCGGGGAGCTGTTTTTT.

This clonotype turned up a few times. The chain combines TRBV5-1 with TRBJ2-5, with 9 positions matching TRBD1. V gave up 4 bases and J gave up 5 bases; unmatched junction bases: 6. This CDR3 spans 14 amino acids. CDR1 and CDR2 from the germline V gene are SGHRS and YFSETQ. This CDR3 reads CASSKGQGFETQYF. CDR3 DNA: TGCGCCAGCAGCAAAGGACAGGGGTTTGAGACCCAGTACTTC.

This chain connects TRBV15 to TRBJ2-7; maybe TRBD1 (6 bases). Trimming left V 0 bases short and J 7 bases short, with 10 bases between. Germline V gene lookup returns CDR1 LNHNV and CDR2 YYDKDF (reference sequence). CDR3 length: 13 residues. The CDR3 loop reads CATSREADREQYF. CDR3 nucleotides: TGTGCCACCAGCAGAGAGGCTGACAGGGAGCAGTACTTC.

This clonotype was seen at least ten times. The chain is built from TRBV7-9 and TRBJ2-7; D call uncertain. The CDR3 spans 13 residues. Germline values: CDR1 SEHNR, CDR2 FQNEAQ (reference sequence). V was trimmed by 2 bases and J by 2 bases, leaving 7 bases between them. The CDR3 loop reads CASSLFSAYEQYF. The CDR3 DNA follows: TGTGCCAGCAGCTTATTTTCCGCCTACGAGCAGTACTTC.